The present T cell receptor beta chain was sequenced within a study of cytomegalovirus exposure and HLA in healthy donors. Points from the study as a whole: Specificity for CMV antigens was confirmed in vitro for a few of the CMV-associated chains.

Primers for the PCR totalled 60 Vbeta and 13 Jbeta. TCRdb keeps only in-frame clones here, not all; method: immunoSEQ multiplex PCR. Its table lists approximately 70,000 clones. In the case of this clone: Its antigen remains unidentified. Compared with germline, one end of the junction differs, possibly owing to a read error.

The CDR3 has 15 residues. CDR1 SSHAT and CDR2 FNYEAQ come from the germline V gene (reference sequence). The sequence was collected from a woman in her thirties in good health and CMV-seronegative. The V gene is TRBV7-7, the J gene TRBJ2-5; 9 positions match TRBD1. Sequencing used PBMCs. The CDR3 loop is CASSPGTGWEETQYF. CDR3 bases: TGTGCTAGCAGCCCTGGGACAGGGTGGGAGGAGACCCAGTACTTC.